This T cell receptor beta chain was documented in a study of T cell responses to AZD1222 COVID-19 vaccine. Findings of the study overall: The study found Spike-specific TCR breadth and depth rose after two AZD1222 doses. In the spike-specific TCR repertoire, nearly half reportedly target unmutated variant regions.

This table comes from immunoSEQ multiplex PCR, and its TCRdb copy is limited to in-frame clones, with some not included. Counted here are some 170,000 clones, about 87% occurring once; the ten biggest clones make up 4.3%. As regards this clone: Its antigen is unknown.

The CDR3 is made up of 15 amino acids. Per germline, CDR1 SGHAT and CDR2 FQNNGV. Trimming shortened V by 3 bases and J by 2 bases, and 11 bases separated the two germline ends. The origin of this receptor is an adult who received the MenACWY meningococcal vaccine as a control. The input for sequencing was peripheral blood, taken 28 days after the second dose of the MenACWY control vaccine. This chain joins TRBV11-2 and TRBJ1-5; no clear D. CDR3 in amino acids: CASSLGQPGNQPQHF. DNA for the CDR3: TGTGCCAGCAGCTTGGGCCAGCCGGGCAATCAGCCCCAGCATTTT. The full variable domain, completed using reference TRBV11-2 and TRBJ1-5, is EAGVAQSPRYKIIEKRQSVAFWCNPISGHATLYWYQQILGQGPKLLIQFQNNGVVDDSQLPKDRFSAERLKGVDSTLKIQPAKLEDSAVYLCASSLGQPGNQPQHFGDGTRLSIL.